Presented here are 27 T cell receptor beta chains from one specimen sequenced in a study of shared clonotypes between healthy human individuals. CD45RO-negative cells were positively selected for CCR7, leaving out terminally differentiated effector memory CD45RA+ cells. Clones were sequenced by immunoSEQ multiplex PCR, and TCRdb holds only the in-frame ones, with some missing. The table lists around 700,000 clones, about 92% of them singletons. Sequencing was done on a sample of naive CD8+ T cells sorted from blood. These TCRs come from a man aged 25-45 years in good health.

In the case of this clone: The junction departs from the called germline gene at one end, perhaps through a read error. The chain recombines TRBV29-1 with TRBJ2-3; 7 bases are a match to TRBD2. CDR1 and CDR2 (germline): SQVTM, ANQGSEA. The CDR3 totals 18 residues. CDR3 nucleotide sequence: TGCAGCGTTAAAGATACTCCTAGCGGATACGCTAGCACAGATACGCAGTATTTT. It specifies CSVKDTPSGYASTDTQYF.

This chain links TRBV5-4 with TRBJ2-3; 10 bases match TRBD2. Germline V gene sequence: CDR1 SGHNT, CDR2 YYREEE (reference sequence). The CDR3 spans 15 residues. Losses at the gene ends were 2 bases for V and 5 bases for J; bases not matched to a gene: 5. CDR3 in amino acids: CASSFAAGGEDTQYF. The CDR3 DNA sequence: TGTGCCAGCAGCTTCGCAGCGGGAGGGGAAGATACGCAGTATTTT.

The rearrangement links TRBV7-9 to TRBJ2-7; either TRBD1 or TRBD2 may fit D (6 bases each). There are 14 residues in the CDR3. Germline V gives CDR1 SEHNR, CDR2 FQNEAQ (reference sequence). V was trimmed by 0 bases and J by 2 bases, leaving 8 bases between them. The CDR3 nucleotides are TGTGCCAGCAGCTTAGCCGGGGGCACCTACGAGCAGTACTTC. Its protein is CASSLAGGTYEQYF.

J is TRBJ1-2 and V is TRBV2, with no clear D. Germline CDR1 is SNHLY and CDR2 is FYNNEI. This CDR3 contains 15 residues. V lost 6 bases and J lost 7, with 21 bases in between. CDR3 residues: CASRAVGVSLFGYTF. In DNA form, the CDR3 reads TGTGCCAGCAGGGCCGTTGGGGTTTCCCTCTTTGGCTACACCTTC.

V gene TRBV5-1 combines with J gene TRBJ2-7; 8 positions agree with TRBD1. V gave up 0 bases and J gave up 1 base; unmatched junction bases: 9. The germline V gene encodes CDR1 SGHRS and CDR2 YFSETQ. The CDR3 totals 17 residues. The CDR3 coding sequence is TGCGCCAGCAGCTTGGCACAGGGGGGAGCCGATTCCTACGAGCAGTACTTC. Translation: CASSLAQGGADSYEQYF.

The chain employs TRBV2 and TRBJ2-7, with 8 bases matching TRBD1. The CDR3 runs 12 residues. Trimming at V came to 8 bases and at J to 4 bases, leaving 4 bases not matched to a gene. The germline CDR1 and CDR2 sequences are SNHLY and FYNNEI. As DNA, the CDR3 is TGTGCCAGCCGGGACAGGTATTACGAGCAGTACTTC. Protein product: CASRDRYYEQYF.

In its sample, this clone was seen once. The genes are TRBV27 and TRBJ1-2; TRBD1 is a possible D gene (5 bases). This CDR3 region has 14 residues. V lost 5 bases, J lost 4 bases, and 14 bases lay in between. Germline lookup yields CDR1 MNHEY and CDR2 SMNVEV (reference sequence). The CDR3 loop reads CASSHRDGSYGYTF. The DNA for the CDR3 is TGTGCCAGCAGTCACCGGGACGGATCCTATGGCTACACCTTC.

This CDR3 is CASRTGQVYGYTF. The CDR3 DNA is TGTGCCAGCAGGACGGGACAGGTCTATGGCTACACCTTC. V and J are TRBV6-5 and TRBJ1-2; 8 bases match TRBD1. The junction had 4 bases not matched to a gene; V was cut back by 6 bases and J by 4 bases. Germline values: CDR1 MNHEY, CDR2 SVGAGI. The CDR3 consists of 13 residues.

The chain carries TRBV5-1 and TRBJ2-3; 8 bases are shared with TRBD1. The germline V gene encodes CDR1 SGHRS and CDR2 YFSETQ. J gave up 6 bases and V 4 bases, and 1 base lay outside the gene matches. This CDR3 is built from 12 residues. The DNA for the CDR3 is TGCGCCAGCAGCAGGGACAGGGATACGCAGTATTTT. Translation gives CASSRDRDTQYF.

The V and J genes are TRBV2 and TRBJ2-1; D tentatively fits TRBD1 or TRBD2 (5 bases each). From germline, CDR1 is SNHLY and CDR2 FYNNEI. CDR3 length: 15 amino acids. V was trimmed by 6 bases and J by 0 bases, leaving 12 bases between them. The CDR3 sequence is CASRLEGSSYNEQFF. CDR3 nucleotides: TGTGCCAGCAGGCTCGAGGGGAGCTCCTACAATGAGCAGTTCTTC. The full variable domain, rest sourced from reference TRBV2 and TRBJ2-1, is EPEVTQTPSHQVTQMGQEVILRCVPISNHLYFYWYRQILGQKVEFLVSFYNNEISEKSEIFDDQFSVERPDGSNFTLKIRSTKLEDSAMYFCASRLEGSSYNEQFFGPGTRLTVL.

This chain connects TRBV5-1 to TRBJ2-6; 11 nucleotides line up with TRBD1. CDR1 SGHRS and CDR2 YFSETQ come from the germline V gene. CDR3 length equals 17 residues. V was pared by 5 bases and J by 2 bases, with 6 bases of the junction left unmatched. Here the CDR3 reads CASSKDRGLPGANVLTF. The DNA for the CDR3 is TGCGCCAGCAGTAAGGACAGGGGGCTGCCTGGGGCCAACGTCCTGACTTTC. Together with reference TRBV5-1 and TRBJ2-6, the CDR3 gives the full variable domain: KAGVTQTPRYLIKTRGQQVTLSCSPISGHRSVSWYQQTPGQGLQFLFEYFSETQRNKGNFPGRFSGRQFSNSRSEMNVSTLELGDSALYLCASSKDRGLPGANVLTFGAGSRLTVL.

The rearrangement joins TRBV4-3 to TRBJ2-1; the D gene is possibly TRBD2 (6 bases). The CDR3 runs to 16 residues. V gave up 0 bases and J gave up 6 bases, with 15 bases separating them. CDR1 LGHNA and CDR2 YSLEER come from the germline V gene. The CDR3 region is CASSQDPYSGTNEQFF. In nucleotides, the CDR3 is TGCGCCAGCAGCCAAGACCCATATAGCGGTACCAATGAGCAGTTCTTC.

This chain joins TRBV4-1 and TRBJ2-1, with D maybe TRBD2 (6 bases). From germline, CDR1 is MGHRA and CDR2 YSYEKL. The CDR3 contains 17 residues. Trimming removed 5 bases from V and 8 bases from J, with 25 bases in between. CDR3 in DNA: TGCGCCAGCAGCACCCCCCACCGGGACTCCTCGGGCGATGAGCAGTTCTTC. It encodes CASSTPHRDSSGDEQFF.

J is TRBJ2-7 and V is TRBV6-1, with 12 bases fitting TRBD2. This CDR3 has 16 amino acids. Trimming took 4 bases from V and 4 from J; bases not matched to a gene: 8. Germline V gene lookup returns CDR1 MNHNS and CDR2 SASEGT. CDR3 region: CASSAGLAGSMYEQYF. Here the CDR3 DNA reads TGTGCCAGCAGTGCTGGACTAGCGGGATCCATGTACGAGCAGTACTTC.

This rearrangement joins TRBV7-9 to TRBJ2-7; 10 nucleotides match TRBD2. Unmatched junction bases numbered 4, after V lost 6 bases and J lost 2 bases. CDR1 and CDR2 (germline): SEHNR, FQNEAQ (reference sequence). The CDR3 length is 14 residues. This CDR3 is CASSEAGGTYEQYF. DNA of the CDR3: TGTGCCAGCAGTGAAGCGGGAGGGACCTACGAGCAGTACTTC.

This chain joins TRBV15 and TRBJ2-3; 11 bases agree with TRBD2. This CDR3 has 18 residues. Germline-derived CDR1 and CDR2 are LNHNV and YYDKDF (reference sequence). After removal of 4 bases from V and 0 bases from J, the junction contained 9 bases not matched to a gene. The CDR3 sequence is CATSTKATSGTSTDTQYF. The CDR3 DNA reads TGTGCCACCAGCACTAAAGCGACTAGCGGGACTAGCACAGATACGCAGTATTTT.

The chain combines TRBV4-2 with TRBJ2-1; unclear D gene. Germline loops: CDR1 LGHNA, CDR2 YNFKEQ. CDR3 length: 12 amino acids. V was pared by 1 base and J by 4 bases, with 2 bases between. CDR3 nucleotides: TGTGCCAGCAGCCAAGTTTACAATGAGCAGTTCTTC. Translating it yields CASSQVYNEQFF.

J is TRBJ2-2 and V is TRBV7-6; 7 nucleotides align to TRBD1. The CDR3 runs to 15 residues. Germline CDR1 is SGHVS and CDR2 is FNYEAQ. J lost 7 bases, V lost 1 base, and 6 bases had no gene match. CDR3: CASSLGSRGIGELFF. CDR3 DNA: TGTGCCAGCAGCTTAGGAAGCAGGGGGATCGGGGAGCTGTTTTTT.

This clone has a single count. No DNA is shown, since the ends of the CDR3 on it are uncertain; the CDR3 is the one TCRdb lists. V and J are TRBV1 and TRBJ1-5; the table's D call, TRBD1, has no DNA check behind it. TRBV1 is given as a pseudogene. The CDR3 is 22 residues long, ends included. The CDR3: CTSSQASGIVGFGTNSNQPQHF.

The chain combines TRBV6-6 with TRBJ1-1, with 7 nucleotides matching TRBD1. V was clipped by 6 bases and J by 0 bases; unmatched bases: 10. CDR1 is MNHNY, CDR2 SVGAGI, per germline (reference sequence). The CDR3 extends over 16 amino acids. The CDR3 reads CASRKRGTAMNTEAFF. CDR3 DNA sequence: TGTGCCAGCAGAAAAAGAGGGACAGCAATGAACACTGAAGCTTTCTTT.

This clone was counted between two and nine times. Other nucleotide sequences from this sample produce the same CDR3. This chain uses TRBV27 with TRBJ2-7, with D unclear. With 2 bases removed from V and 4 bases from J, the gap between germline ends came to 3 bases. The CDR3 runs 11 residues. Germline V gene data show CDR1 as MNHEY and CDR2 as SMNVEV (reference sequence). Written as DNA, the CDR3 is TGTGCCAGCAGTTTAGGATACGAGCAGTACTTC. This codes for CASSLGYEQYF.

The genes are TRBV11-2 and TRBJ2-5, with TRBD2 identical over 9 bases. The trim removed 10 bases at V and 3 bases at J, leaving 6 bases unmatched. The CDR3 sequence is 13 residues long. CDR1 and CDR2 from the germline V gene are SGHAT and FQNNGV. For the CDR3, the DNA is TGTGCCACCGCGACTAGCGGTGAAGAGACCCAGTACTTC. It is translated as CATATSGEETQYF.

The chain recombines TRBV4-3 with TRBJ2-1; D is unclear. The ends were cut back, 2 bases at V and 3 bases at J, with 17 bases in the middle. The CDR3 runs to 17 residues. CDR1 and CDR2 (germline): LGHNA, YSLEER. CDR3 amino acids: CASSQNTGAEYYNEQFF. The CDR3, as DNA: TGCGCCAGCAGCCAAAACACCGGAGCAGAATACTACAATGAGCAGTTCTTC.

The chain uses TRBV28 and TRBJ2-3, with 14 bases aligning to TRBD2. The CDR3 length is 16 residues. The V and J ends lost 3 bases and 10 bases, in that order; junction bases with no gene match: 9. Germline V lookup: CDR1 MDHEN, CDR2 SYDVKM. The CDR3 protein is CASSFPGTSGSSAQYF. Here the CDR3 DNA reads TGTGCCAGCAGTTTTCCCGGGACTAGCGGGAGTTCGGCGCAGTATTTT.

In the case of this clone: Other DNA sequences in this sample translate to the same CDR3. The chain couples TRBV19 to TRBJ2-7; either TRBD1 or TRBD2 may supply D (5 bases each). V was clipped by 2 bases and J by 1 base, with 9 bases between them. CDR1 and CDR2 from the germline V gene are LNHDA and SQIVND (reference sequence). The CDR3 is 14 amino acids. Here the CDR3 DNA reads TGTGCCAGTAGTATAACAGGAGGATCCTACGAGCAGTACTTC. Translating it yields CASSITGGSYEQYF.

This clone was recorded only once. The chain links TRBV30 to TRBJ2-7; D uncertain. Per germline, CDR1 GTSNPN and CDR2 SVGIG (reference sequence). This CDR3 is 12 amino acids long. V gave up 5 bases and J gave up 2 bases, with 10 bases separating them. This CDR3 is CAWAGPTYEQYF. The CDR3 DNA sequence: TGTGCCTGGGCCGGGCCAACCTACGAGCAGTACTTC.

Here the CDR3 reads CASNANTGELFF. The CDR3 nucleotides read TGTGCCAGCAACGCGAACACCGGGGAGCTGTTTTTT. The V and J genes are TRBV27 and TRBJ2-2; no firm D call. V was clipped by 7 bases and J by 0 bases, with 3 bases between them. The germline V gene has CDR1 MNHEY and CDR2 SMNVEV (reference sequence). The CDR3 spans 12 residues.